The present entry profiles one TCR beta chain with its context. Its antigen is not identified. Trimming removed 9 bases from V and 1 base from J, with 12 bases in between. Per germline, CDR1 SNHLY and CDR2 FYNNEI. The CDR3 length is 13 residues. The entry originates in a study of shared clonotypes between healthy human individuals. Study processing details: ImmunoSEQ output lacked quality scores and full-length reads, limiting matched filtering. Repertoires were generated with immunoSEQ multiplex PCR, while TCRdb's copy carries only in-frame clones and drops some. The D gene and trimming were derived from the DNA, and the V and J assignments and clone size from that table. The sample has about 2 million clones; over 85% are singletons. Findings and caveats of the study: For sorted subsets, rarefaction showed incomplete sequencing despite large depth.

Positive CCR7 selection of CD45RO-negative cells yielded the naive CD8 cells, and terminally differentiated effector memory CD45RA+ cells were excluded. The J gene is TRBJ2-5, the V gene TRBV2, with D unresolved. What was sequenced was naive CD8+ T cells sorted from blood. The source of this sequence is a young man in good health. Here the CDR3 DNA reads TGTGCCAGGACGGGCGCAGCCCAAGAGACCCAGTACTTC. Residues: CARTGAAQETQYF.